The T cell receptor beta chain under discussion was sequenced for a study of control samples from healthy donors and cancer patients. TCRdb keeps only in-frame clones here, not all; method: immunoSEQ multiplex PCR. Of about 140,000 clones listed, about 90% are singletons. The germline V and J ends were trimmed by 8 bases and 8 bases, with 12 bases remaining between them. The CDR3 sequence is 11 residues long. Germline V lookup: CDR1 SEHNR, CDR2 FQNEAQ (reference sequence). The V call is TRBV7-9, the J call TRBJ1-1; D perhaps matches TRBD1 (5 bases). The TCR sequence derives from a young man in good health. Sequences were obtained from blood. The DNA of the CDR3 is TGTGCCAGCGCGTACCAGGGCGAAGCTTTCTTT. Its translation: CASAYQGEAFF. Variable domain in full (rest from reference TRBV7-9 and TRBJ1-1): DTGVSQNPRHKITKRGQNVTFRCDPISEHNRLYWYRQTLGQGPEFLTYFQNEAQLEKSRLLSDRFSAERPKGSFSTLEIQRTEQGDSAMYLCASAYQGEAFFGQGTRLTVV.